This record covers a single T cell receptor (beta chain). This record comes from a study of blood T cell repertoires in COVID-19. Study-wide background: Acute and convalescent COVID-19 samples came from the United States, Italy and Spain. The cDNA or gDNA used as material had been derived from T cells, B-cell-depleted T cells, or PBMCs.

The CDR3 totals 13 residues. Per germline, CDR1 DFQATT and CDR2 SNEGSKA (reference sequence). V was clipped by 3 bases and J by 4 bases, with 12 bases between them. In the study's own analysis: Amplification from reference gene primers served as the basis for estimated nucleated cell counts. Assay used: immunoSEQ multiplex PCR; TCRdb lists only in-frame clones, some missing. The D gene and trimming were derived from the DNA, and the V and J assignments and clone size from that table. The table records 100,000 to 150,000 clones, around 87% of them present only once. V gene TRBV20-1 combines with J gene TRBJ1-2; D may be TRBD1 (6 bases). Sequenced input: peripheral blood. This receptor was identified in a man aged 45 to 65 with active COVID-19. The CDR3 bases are TGCAGTGCTAGTATCGGGGGGGCCTATGGCTACACCTTC. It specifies CSASIGGAYGYTF.